The 22 T cell receptor beta chains presented below share a single source sample, sequenced in a study of OX40 agonist ivuxolimab in advanced cancers. Libraries came from the immunoSEQ multiplex PCR assay. Here the immuneACCESS table is served through TCRdb, limited to in-frame sequences with V and J called. Missing clones are a known gap in these copies; in checked studies unresolved V genes cover under half, and the rest lacks a known reason. The sample data list 60,000 to 75,000 clones, and 81% of these were observed just once. The ten largest clonotypes hold 0.95% to 1.1% of the sample. This material consisted of CD4+ or CD8+ T cells sorted from blood, taken in a trial of the OX40 agonist ivuxolimab. All receptors come from an adult with an advanced solid tumor such as melanoma, head and neck, liver or kidney cancer.

V is TRBV27 and J is TRBJ1-1; no definite D call. The CDR3 has 12 residues. The V end lost 5 bases, the J end lost 7 bases, and 11 bases lay between the germline ends. Per the germline V gene, CDR1 is MNHEY and CDR2 is SMNVEV (reference sequence). CDR3 residues: CASSQVRGEAFF. The CDR3 DNA reads TGTGCCAGCAGTCAGGTCCGGGGTGAAGCTTTCTTT.

The table lists this clone with a count of one. This rearrangement joins TRBV5-6 to TRBJ1-1; D gene unclear. V was pared by 4 bases and J by 3 bases, with 16 bases between. Germline-derived CDR1 and CDR2 are SGHDT and YYEEEE. The CDR3 has 15 residues. For the CDR3, the DNA is TGTGCCAGCAGCATCGTTGCTTCGAGGGACACTGAAGCTTTCTTT. As protein: CASSIVASRDTEAFF.

The genes are TRBV5-1 and TRBJ1-2; no clear D gene. V was pared by 0 bases and J by 4 bases, with 16 bases between. CDR1 SGHRS and CDR2 YFSETQ come from the germline V gene. There are 16 residues in the CDR3. CDR3 sequence reads: CASSLGSGDGSYGYTF. DNA for the CDR3: TGCGCCAGCAGCTTGGGGTCAGGCGATGGTTCCTATGGCTACACCTTC.

In this sample, this clone turned up once. J is TRBJ2-2 and V is TRBV6-5; 9 nucleotides match TRBD1. With 5 bases clipped from V and 11 bases from J, the junction kept 12 bases outside the gene matches. The CDR3 consists of 15 residues. Germline-derived CDR1 and CDR2 are MNHEY and SVGAGI. The CDR3 DNA reads TGTGCCAGCAGTGGACCGGGACAGGGAAGGAGTGAGCTGTTTTTT. As protein: CASSGPGQGRSELFF.

The chain carries TRBV6-5 and TRBJ1-3; 9 positions match TRBD1. The CDR3 has 16 residues. Germline values: CDR1 MNHEY, CDR2 SVGAGI. Losses at the gene ends were 2 bases for V and 1 base for J; bases not matched to a gene: 3. The CDR3 reads CASSYGGTGSGNTIYF. CDR3 in DNA: TGTGCCAGCAGTTACGGGGGGACAGGGTCTGGAAACACCATATATTTT.

The chain links TRBV2 to TRBJ1-2, with 9 bases identical to TRBD1. Germline V gene sequence: CDR1 SNHLY, CDR2 FYNNEI. Trimming at V came to 8 bases and at J to 3 bases, leaving 7 bases not matched to a gene. The CDR3 length is 14 residues. The CDR3 spells CASQSTGGDYGYTF. In DNA form, the CDR3 reads TGTGCCAGCCAATCGACAGGGGGAGACTATGGCTACACCTTC.

The chain has TRBV5-6 and TRBJ2-2; TRBD1 is a possible D gene (5 bases). Germline lookup yields CDR1 SGHDT and CDR2 YYEEEE. This CDR3 is built from 17 residues. V was shortened by 4 bases and J by 4 bases, with 20 bases between the two germline ends. The CDR3 DNA reads as TGTGCCAGCAGCCCATCTGCCTATAGAAGGGGCACCGGGGAGCTGTTTTTT. Encoded protein: CASSPSAYRRGTGELFF. Full variable domain (remainder filled in from reference TRBV5-6 and TRBJ2-2): DAGVTQSPTHLIKTRGQQVTLRCSPKSGHDTVSWYQQALGQGPQFIFQYYEEEERQRGNFPDRFSGHQFPNYSSELNVNALLLGDSALYLCASSPSAYRRGTGELFFGEGSRLTVL.

The table lists this clone with a count of one. In DNA form, the CDR3 reads TGTGCCACTGGACAGGGGCTAACAGATACGCAGTATTTT. Translated, it gives CATGQGLTDTQYF. This chain links TRBV19 with TRBJ2-3, with 9 positions matching TRBD1. The V gene end was trimmed by 10 bases and the J gene end by 3 bases; junction bases not matched to a gene: 5. Per the germline V gene, CDR1 is LNHDA and CDR2 is SQIVND (reference sequence). CDR3 size: 13 residues. Looking up the rest from reference TRBV19 and TRBJ2-3 gives the full variable domain: DGGITQSPKYLFRKEGQNVTLSCEQNLNHDAMYWYRQDPGQGLRLIYYSQIVNDFQKGDIAEGYSVSREKKESFPLTVTSAQKNPTAFYLCATGQGLTDTQYFGPGTRLTVL.

The chain links TRBV5-1 to TRBJ1-2, with TRBD1 matching over 9 bases. The CDR3 contains 14 residues. V trimming: 4 bases; J trimming: 7 bases; junction bases outside the gene matches: 8. Germline CDR1 reads SGHRS; CDR2 reads YFSETQ. CDR3 region: CASSPRDRDFGYTF. DNA of the CDR3: TGCGCCAGCAGCCCCCGGGACAGGGACTTTGGCTACACCTTC.

The chain recombines TRBV5-4 with TRBJ2-7; 10 positions match TRBD1. Germline CDR1 is SGHNT and CDR2 is YYREEE (reference sequence). The CDR3 loop spans 14 amino acids. J was trimmed by 4 bases and V by 4 bases; bases with no gene match: 5. This CDR3 is CASSPGQGYYEQYF. In nucleotides, the CDR3 is TGTGCCAGCAGCCCGGGACAGGGGTATTACGAGCAGTACTTC.

This clone occurred a few times. This rearrangement joins TRBV5-5 to TRBJ2-1, with 8 bases fitting TRBD2. Germline CDR1 is SGHKS and CDR2 is YYEKEE (reference sequence). The CDR3 is 15 residues long. J was trimmed by 2 bases and V by 4 bases; bases with no gene match: 5. The CDR3 sequence is CASSATSGPYNEQFF. For the CDR3, the DNA is TGTGCCAGCAGCGCAACTAGCGGACCCTACAATGAGCAGTTCTTC.

The rearrangement joins TRBV5-4 to TRBJ1-2; no firm D call. Trimming left V 3 bases short and J 0 bases short, with 12 bases between. The CDR3 is made up of 15 amino acids. Germline lookup yields CDR1 SGHNT and CDR2 YYREEE (reference sequence). CDR3 DNA sequence: TGTGCCAGCAGCTCGTCAGGCACTACTAACTATGGCTACACCTTC. Protein product: CASSSSGTTNYGYTF. Together with reference TRBV5-4 and TRBJ1-2, the CDR3 gives the full variable domain: ETGVTQSPTHLIKTRGQQVTLRCSSQSGHNTVSWYQQALGQGPQFIFQYYREEENGRGNFPPRFSGLQFPNYSSELNVNALELDDSALYLCASSSSGTTNYGYTFGSGTRLTVV.

This clone was counted a few times. The rearrangement uses TRBV9 and TRBJ2-7; D could derive from TRBD1 or TRBD2 (5 bases each). The CDR3 contains 17 residues. Germline V gives CDR1 SGDLS, CDR2 YYNGEE. V was pared by 0 bases and J by 7 bases, with 23 bases between. CDR3 coding DNA: TGTGCCAGCAGCGTAGATCCGATTGGACCCCTGGGGGAAGAGCAGTACTTC. Translation gives CASSVDPIGPLGEEQYF.

This clone occurred a few times. The chain carries TRBV6-1 and TRBJ1-1; 8 positions match TRBD1. Germline CDR1 MNHNS, CDR2 SASEGT. The V and J ends lost 4 bases and 10 bases, in that order; junction bases with no gene match: 11. The CDR3 is 14 residues long. DNA of the CDR3: TGTGCCAGCAGTGTGACTGGACAGGGAAGGAGAGCTTTCTTT. Translating it yields CASSVTGQGRRAFF.

The chain couples TRBV5-8 to TRBJ2-3; the D gene is possibly TRBD2 (6 bases). CDR3 length: 14 residues. Between the trimmed V and J ends, which lost 0 bases and 1 base, there was a span of 6 bases. Germline V lookup: CDR1 SGHTS, CDR2 YDEGEE. CDR3 protein: CASSLGGGTDTQYF. The CDR3 DNA reads TGTGCCAGCAGCTTGGGGGGGGGCACAGATACGCAGTATTTT.

V is TRBV7-9 and J is TRBJ2-3; perhaps TRBD1 as D (5 bases). The CDR3 covers 12 residues. V was pared by 5 bases and J by 14 bases, with 17 bases between. Germline V gene data show CDR1 as SEHNR and CDR2 as FQNEAQ (reference sequence). CDR3 nucleotide sequence: TGTGCCAGCAGCCAATCAGGGTGGGGCGTGTATTTT. Amino acids: CASSQSGWGVYF. Looking up the rest from reference TRBV7-9 and TRBJ2-3 gives the full variable domain: DTGVSQNPRHKITKRGQNVTFRCDPISEHNRLYWYRQTLGQGPEFLTYFQNEAQLEKSRLLSDRFSAERPKGSFSTLEIQRTEQGDSAMYLCASSQSGWGVYFGPGTRLTVL.

The genes are TRBV18 and TRBJ1-3; no reliable D call. Trimming shortened V by 2 bases and J by 0 bases, and 11 bases separated the two germline ends. Germline lookup yields CDR1 KGHSH and CDR2 LQKENI. The length of the CDR3 is 16 residues. The CDR3 DNA is TGTGCCAGCTCACCAGAGAGAATCGTCTCTGGAAACACCATATATTTT. It yields the protein CASSPERIVSGNTIYF.

V gene TRBV7-8 combines with J gene TRBJ1-2; 7 bases map to TRBD1. With V trimmed by 5 bases and J by 13 bases, 22 bases remained unmatched. Germline assignment: CDR1 SGHVS and CDR2 FQNEAQ. CDR3 length: 16 amino acids. The CDR3 DNA reads TGTGCCAGCAGCCCTTACCGGATGGCAGGGGGAGTCCAGCCCACCTTC. It is translated as CASSPYRMAGGVQPTF.

The rearrangement links TRBV7-9 to TRBJ1-4; 7 bases align to TRBD1. J lost 7 bases, V lost 5 bases, and 7 bases had no gene match. This CDR3 region has 14 residues. Per the germline V gene, CDR1 is SEHNR and CDR2 is FQNEAQ (reference sequence). This CDR3 is CASSLGTAGEKLFF. CDR3 nucleotide sequence: TGTGCCAGCAGCCTAGGGACAGCGGGTGAAAAACTGTTTTTT.

The chain uses TRBV5-4 and TRBJ2-7; D might be TRBD1 or TRBD2, each matching 6 bases. This CDR3 contains 12 residues. V was clipped by 5 bases and J by 6 bases, with 12 bases between them. CDR1 is SGHNT and CDR2 is YYREEE in the germline V gene (reference sequence). As DNA, the CDR3 is TGTGCCAGCAGGCGGGACACCGGCGAGCAGTACTTC. This translates into CASRRDTGEQYF.

The chain joins TRBV30 to TRBJ2-3; TRBD1 agrees at 7 bases. The germline gives CDR1 GTSNPN, CDR2 SVGIG (reference sequence). V trimming: 8 bases; J trimming: 8 bases; junction bases outside the gene matches: 7. This CDR3 contains 11 residues. DNA of the CDR3: TGTGCCATAACAGGGGCGGCTACGCAGTATTTT. It yields the protein CAITGAATQYF. Full variable domain (remainder filled in from reference TRBV30 and TRBJ2-3): SQTIHQWPATLVQPVGSPLSLECTVEGTSNPNLYWYRQAAGRGLQLLFYSVGIGQISSEVPQNLSASRPQDRQFILSSKKLLLSDSGFYLCAITGAATQYFGPGTRLTVL.

The genes are TRBV29-1 and TRBJ2-7; D gene uncertain. V lost 4 bases and J 2 bases, leaving 12 bases between the germline ends. The CDR3 covers 13 residues. The germline gives CDR1 SQVTM, CDR2 ANQGSEA. As DNA, the CDR3 is TGCAGCGTTGTCTCCAGGAAAACCTACGAGCAGTACTTC. Residues: CSVVSRKTYEQYF.